These 12 T cell receptor beta chains were sequenced from one sample in a study of T cells expressing NK-cell markers. Following a re-call of the 5' RACE reads, TCRdb has one entry per CDR3 protein and lacks DNA. The sample totals approximately 460,000 distinct CDR3 sequences. Sequencing was done on a sample of blood T cells: a sorted CD56 or NKG2C T cell subset, CD4+ or CD8+ T cells, or bulk PBMC T cells (not recorded which). Source of these receptors: a woman between 18 and 70 years old in good health.

The genes are TRBV18 and TRBJ2-3. The CDR3 spans 15 residues. Germline CDR1 and CDR2: KGHSH and LQKENI. CDR3: CASSPRESSTDTQYF.

This chain joins TRBV7-9 and TRBJ1-2. CDR1 and CDR2 from the germline V gene are SEHNR and FQNEAQ (reference sequence). This CDR3 spans 13 amino acids. This CDR3 is CASSSQEDYGYTF.

The gene calls are TRBV5-1 and TRBJ2-7; TCRdb's D call, TRBD1, is unchecked because there is no DNA. Germline V lookup: CDR1 SGHRS, CDR2 YFSETQ. The CDR3 covers 13 residues. Here the CDR3 reads CASSLETAYEQYF.

The chain joins TRBV12-3 or TRBV12-4 to TRBJ1-3. This CDR3 spans 12 amino acids. This CDR3 is CASRSHGNTIYF.

This sequence joins TRBV7-2 and TRBJ1-2; there is no DNA to check the TCRdb D call of TRBD1. Germline CDR1 and CDR2: SGHTA and FQGNSA. This CDR3 has 14 residues. The CDR3 is CASSPSGTDYGYTF.

The chain recombines TRBV11-2 with TRBJ2-7; TCRdb's assignment of TRBD2 cannot be checked, as there is no DNA. Germline values: CDR1 SGHAT, CDR2 FQNNGV. The CDR3 sequence is 18 residues long. This CDR3 is CASSLEPAGGTPYYEQYF.

The V call is TRBV30, the J call TRBJ2-2. Germline loops: CDR1 GTSNPN, CDR2 SVGIG (reference sequence). The CDR3 loop spans 13 amino acids. The CDR3 region is CAWASAYTGELFF.

This sequence joins TRBV7-6 and TRBJ2-7. The CDR3 length is 14 residues. Germline V gene data show CDR1 as SGHVS and CDR2 as FNYEAQ. This CDR3 reads CASSFDQNSYEQYF.

This chain links TRBV12-3 or TRBV12-4 with TRBJ1-2. The CDR3 runs 15 residues. The CDR3 loop reads CASSSSDKIFYGYTF.

V gene TRBV7-6 combines with J gene TRBJ1-1. CDR1 is SGHVS, CDR2 FNYEAQ, per germline. The CDR3 spans 13 residues. This CDR3 is CASSQSMETEAFF.

The chain employs TRBV28 and TRBJ1-4; TCRdb names TRBD1, which stays unverified in the absence of DNA. The germline CDR1 and CDR2 sequences are MDHEN and SYDVKM. CDR3 size: 15 residues. The CDR3 here is CASSNQQGGREKLFF.

The V and J genes are TRBV20-1 and TRBJ2-1. The germline gives CDR1 DFQATT, CDR2 SNEGSKA (reference sequence). This CDR3 has 15 residues. The CDR3 here is CSARERHFSYNEQFF.